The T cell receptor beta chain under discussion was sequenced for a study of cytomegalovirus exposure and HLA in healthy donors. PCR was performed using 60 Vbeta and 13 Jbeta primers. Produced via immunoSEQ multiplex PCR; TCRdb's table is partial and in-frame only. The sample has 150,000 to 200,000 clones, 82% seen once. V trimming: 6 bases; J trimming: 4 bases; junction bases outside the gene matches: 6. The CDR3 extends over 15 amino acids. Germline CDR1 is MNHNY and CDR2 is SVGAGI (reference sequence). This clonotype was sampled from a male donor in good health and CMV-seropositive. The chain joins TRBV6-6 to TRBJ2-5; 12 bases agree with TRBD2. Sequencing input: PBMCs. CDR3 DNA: TGTGCCAGCAGCCAACTAGCGGGAGGAGGAGAGACCCAGTACTTC. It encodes CASSQLAGGGETQYF.